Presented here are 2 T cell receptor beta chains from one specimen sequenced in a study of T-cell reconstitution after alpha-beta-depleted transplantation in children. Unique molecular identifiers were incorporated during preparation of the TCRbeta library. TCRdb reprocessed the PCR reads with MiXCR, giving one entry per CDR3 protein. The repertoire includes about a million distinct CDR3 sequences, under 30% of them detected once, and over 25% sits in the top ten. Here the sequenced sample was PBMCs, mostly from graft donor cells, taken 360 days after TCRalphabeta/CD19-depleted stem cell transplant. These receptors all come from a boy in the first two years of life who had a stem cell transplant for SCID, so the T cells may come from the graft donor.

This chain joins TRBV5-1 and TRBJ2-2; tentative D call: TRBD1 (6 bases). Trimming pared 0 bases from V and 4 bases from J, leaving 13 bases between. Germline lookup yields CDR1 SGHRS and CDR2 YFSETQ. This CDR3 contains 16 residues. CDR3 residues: CASSLAQGFPTGELFF. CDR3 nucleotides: TGCGCCAGCAGCTTGGCCCAGGGGTTCCCCACCGGGGAGCTGTTTTTT.

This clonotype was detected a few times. In nucleotides, the CDR3 is TGCGCCAGCAGCCCGGACAGTCATAGCAATCAGCCCCAGCATTTT. Translating gives CASSPDSHSNQPQHF. The rearrangement links TRBV4-1 to TRBJ1-5; D is possibly TRBD1 (6 bases). The V gene lost 4 bases and the J gene lost 0 bases, with 10 bases spanning the gap. Germline CDR1 reads MGHRA; CDR2 reads YSYEKL. The CDR3 totals 15 residues.